Given below is one TCR beta chain in context. Sequencing of TCR beta was performed on blood CD8+ T cells and on blood CD4+ T cells. While CD8+ and CD4+ T cells were isolated negatively, TEMRA cells were enriched by FACS. cDNA came from roughly 0.5 to 1 ug RNA primed by random hexamers. An immunoSEQ multiplex PCR amplified TCR beta CDR3 over 54 Vbeta and 13 Jbeta. Each CDR3 protein is one row after TCRdb ran MiXCR on the immunoSEQ multiplex PCR reads. Counted here are under 300,000 distinct CDR3 sequences, around 96% occurring once; the ten biggest clones make up approximately 0.094%. CDR1 SGHRS and CDR2 YFSETQ come from the germline V gene. The CDR3 extends over 12 amino acids. V was clipped by 3 bases and J by 5 bases, with 8 bases between them. This entry comes from a study of CD8 T cells in Susac syndrome. Overall study context: Patients with Susac syndrome, at blood draw, were therapy-naive, on corticosteroids, or on intravenous immunoglobulin alone.

Sample: CD4+ T cells from PBMCs. The receptor's source is a human donor with Susac syndrome. The chain joins TRBV5-1 to TRBJ1-1; D is undetermined. CDR3 sequence (DNA): TGCGCCAGCAGCTCCCAGGAAACTGAAGCTTTCTTT. Its protein is CASSSQETEAFF. Full variable domain (outside the CDR3, taken from reference TRBV5-1 and TRBJ1-1): KAGVTQTPRYLIKTRGQQVTLSCSPISGHRSVSWYQQTPGQGLQFLFEYFSETQRNKGNFPGRFSGRQFSNSRSEMNVSTLELGDSALYLCASSSQETEAFFGQGTRLTVV.